Each of the 13 T cell receptor beta chains below was sequenced from the same sample in a study of shared clonotypes between healthy human individuals. TCRdb's copy holds only in-frame clones and misses some; the assay was immunoSEQ multiplex PCR. This table holds about 1 million clones, around 76% found once. The sequenced sample consisted of memory CD4+ T cells sorted from blood. Documented subset: CD45RA-negative fraction. The receptors come from a man younger than 35 in good health.

V gene TRBV7-9 combines with J gene TRBJ1-1, with a tentative D call TRBD1 (5 bases). Germline V CDR1 and CDR2: SEHNR, FQNEAQ (reference sequence). Trimming took 7 bases from V and 3 from J, leaving 18 bases between them. The length of the CDR3 is 15 residues. The CDR3 region has the DNA TGTGCCAGCACCACAGGAGCCGGCTGGGACACTGAAGCTTTCTTT. Protein product: CASTTGAGWDTEAFF.

This clone was seen a single time. V gene TRBV5-6 combines with J gene TRBJ2-5, with 7 bases that match TRBD1. The CDR3 is 16 residues long. Germline lookup yields CDR1 SGHDT and CDR2 YYEEEE. The junction had 13 bases not matched to a gene; V was cut back by 3 bases and J by 5 bases. This CDR3 reads CASSSLSRDSLETQYF. For the CDR3, the DNA is TGTGCCAGCAGCTCATTATCCCGGGACAGTCTTGAGACCCAGTACTTC.

This clone has just a few counts. The J gene is TRBJ1-2, the V gene TRBV6-5; D remains unclear. The germline V gene has CDR1 MNHEY and CDR2 SVGAGI. The CDR3 contains 13 residues. Trimming removed 4 bases at V and 8 bases at J, with 14 bases between. Here the CDR3 reads CASSSPKSEGYTF. CDR3 in DNA: TGTGCCAGCAGTTCCCCGAAATCCGAGGGCTACACCTTC.

This clone was detected ten times or more. J is TRBJ2-7 and V is TRBV30; D remains ambiguous. This CDR3 region has 15 residues. With 0 bases removed from V and 0 bases from J, the gap between germline ends came to 12 bases. Per the germline V gene, CDR1 is GTSNPN and CDR2 is SVGIG (reference sequence). The CDR3 sequence: CAWSVLGFSSYEQYF. In nucleotides, the CDR3 is TGTGCCTGGAGTGTCCTAGGGTTTAGCTCCTACGAGCAGTACTTC.

The chain is built from TRBV7-3 and TRBJ1-5; 7 bases line up with TRBD1. Per germline, CDR1 SGHTA and CDR2 FQGTGA. Germline trimming cut 5 bases from V and 6 bases from J; bases unmatched to any gene: 7. The CDR3 spans 14 residues. CDR3 sequence: CASSQTGVGQPQHF. The CDR3 DNA reads TGTGCCAGCAGCCAAACAGGGGTCGGTCAGCCCCAGCATTTT.

V is TRBV25-1 and J is TRBJ1-5, with 7 positions matching TRBD1. Germline CDR1 reads MGHDK; CDR2 reads SYGVNS. Trimming cost V 5 bases and J 1 base; bases outside gene matches: 2. This CDR3 region has 14 residues. The CDR3 DNA reads TGTGCCAGCAGTCCGACAGGGAGCAATCAGCCCCAGCATTTT. As protein: CASSPTGSNQPQHF.

The chain has TRBV18 and TRBJ2-5, with TRBD1 matching 8 bases. TRBJ2-7 explains the end of the DNA better; the J call may be wrong. In germline, CDR1 is KGHSH, CDR2 LQKENI. The CDR3 has 13 amino acids. This chain's CDR3 is CASSPGQGGEQYF. The DNA of the CDR3 is TGTGCCAGCTCACCCGGACAGGGTGGCGAGCAGTACTTC.

The chain employs TRBV7-2 and TRBJ1-1; 7 bases line up with TRBD1. Germline loops: CDR1 SGHTA, CDR2 FQGNSA. V gave up 1 base and J gave up 5 bases; unmatched junction bases: 4. This CDR3 has 14 amino acids. In nucleotides, the CDR3 is TGTGCCAGCAGCTTAGGACAGGGAAAGACTGAAGCTTTCTTT. This codes for CASSLGQGKTEAFF.

This clone was counted only a few times. The chain recombines TRBV2 with TRBJ1-1; D not certain. The ends were cut back, 8 bases at V and 11 bases at J, with 18 bases in the middle. Germline CDR1 SNHLY, CDR2 FYNNEI. This CDR3 contains 12 residues. The CDR3 bases are TGTGCCAGCGCTTATCCATCGGGCGTGGCTTTCTTT. It encodes CASAYPSGVAFF.

V and J are TRBV5-1 and TRBJ1-6, with 11 bases fitting TRBD1. From germline, CDR1 is SGHRS and CDR2 YFSETQ. The V and J ends lost 4 bases and 10 bases, in that order; junction bases with no gene match: 4. The CDR3 sequence is 14 residues long. The CDR3 DNA is TGCGCCAGCAGCCCGGGACAGGGGGACTCACCCCTCCACTTT. Protein sequence: CASSPGQGDSPLHF.

There are many counts of this clone. The rearrangement uses TRBV5-6 and TRBJ2-7; D may be TRBD2 (6 bases). CDR1 and CDR2 (germline): SGHDT, YYEEEE. V was shortened by 0 bases and J by 0 bases, with 7 bases between the two germline ends. The CDR3 runs 14 residues. The CDR3, as DNA: TGTGCCAGCAGCTTGGCCGGGGGCTCCTACGAGCAGTACTTC. This translates into CASSLAGGSYEQYF.

This chain links TRBV19 with TRBJ1-4, with a tentative D call TRBD1 (5 bases). Looked up from germline, CDR1 is LNHDA and CDR2 is SQIVND (reference sequence). The germline V and J ends were trimmed by 5 bases and 0 bases, with 13 bases remaining between them. The CDR3 has 16 amino acids. In DNA, the CDR3 is TGTGCCAGTAGTTGGGGCAGCTTTGCAACTAATGAAAAACTGTTTTTT. It encodes CASSWGSFATNEKLFF.

The count of this clone is one. The CDR3 protein is CASSFLGEGGNEQFF. CDR3 DNA sequence: TGTGCCAGCAGCTTTCTGGGGGAGGGAGGGAATGAGCAGTTCTTC. This chain uses TRBV5-6 with TRBJ2-1; 7 bases fit TRBD2. V lost 2 bases to trimming and J lost 7 bases; unmatched junction nucleotides: 9. This CDR3 has 15 residues. Germline V gene lookup returns CDR1 SGHDT and CDR2 YYEEEE.